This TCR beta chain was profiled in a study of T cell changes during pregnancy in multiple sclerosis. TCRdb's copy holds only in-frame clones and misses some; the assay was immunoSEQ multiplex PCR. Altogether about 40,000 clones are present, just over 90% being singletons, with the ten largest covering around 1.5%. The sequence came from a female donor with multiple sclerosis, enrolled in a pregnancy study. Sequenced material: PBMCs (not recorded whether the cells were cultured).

This CDR3 reads CASSLALSGGYTF. CDR3 bases: TGTGCCAGCAGCTTAGCGCTAAGCGGTGGCTACACCTTC. The chain combines TRBV7-2 with TRBJ1-2, with D hard to call. The V and J ends lost 0 bases and 7 bases respectively, with 9 bases between them. CDR3 length equals 13 residues. The germline gives CDR1 SGHTA, CDR2 FQGNSA.